The entry that follows covers one T cell receptor beta chain sequence. This entry belongs to a study of control samples from healthy donors and cancer patients. Here immunoSEQ multiplex PCR was the method, and the copy in TCRdb shows in-frame clones only, minus some. The sample carries around 67,000 clones, around nine tenths recorded once. Trimming pared 1 base from V and 1 base from J, leaving 8 bases between. Germline CDR1 is SGHRS and CDR2 is YFSETQ. The CDR3 runs to 14 residues. The sequencing sample was made of PBMCs. The chain joins TRBV5-1 to TRBJ1-1; no definite D call. The TCR comes from a man between 60 and 70 years old with colorectal cancer. The CDR3 DNA reads as TGCGCCAGCAGCTTGTCCCGGGGGAACACTGAAGCTTTCTTT. Translated, it gives CASSLSRGNTEAFF.